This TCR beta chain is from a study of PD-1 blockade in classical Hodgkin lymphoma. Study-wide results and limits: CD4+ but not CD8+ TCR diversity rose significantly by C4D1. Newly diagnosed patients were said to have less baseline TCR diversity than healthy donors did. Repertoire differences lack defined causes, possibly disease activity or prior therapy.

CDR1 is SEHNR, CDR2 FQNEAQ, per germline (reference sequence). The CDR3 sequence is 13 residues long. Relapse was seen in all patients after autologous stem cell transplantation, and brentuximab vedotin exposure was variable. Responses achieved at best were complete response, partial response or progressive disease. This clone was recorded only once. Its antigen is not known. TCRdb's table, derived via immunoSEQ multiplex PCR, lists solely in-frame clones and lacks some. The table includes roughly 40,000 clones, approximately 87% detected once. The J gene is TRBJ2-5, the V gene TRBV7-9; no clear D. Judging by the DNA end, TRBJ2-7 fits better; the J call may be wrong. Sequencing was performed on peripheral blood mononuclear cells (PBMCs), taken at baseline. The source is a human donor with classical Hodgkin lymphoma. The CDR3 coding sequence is TGTGCCAGCAAACCAGGACCTGCCTACGAGCAGTACTTC. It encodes CASKPGPAYEQYF.